Presented here are 16 T cell receptor beta chains from one specimen sequenced in a study of metastatic and nonmetastatic thyroid tumors. Patients underwent thyroid surgery, and none had received any treatment before it. MiXCR reprocessed the PCR reads for TCRdb. The table lists approximately 90,000 clones, roughly 13% of them singletons, with roughly 10% in the top ten. The sequenced sample consisted of blood. The receptors were sampled from a female donor with papillary thyroid cancer or a benign thyroid nodule (not recorded which). Some clones in this sample may be carry-over from other donors' samples.

This clone appeared many times. This chain joins TRBV28 and TRBJ2-5; D possibly corresponds to TRBD2 (6 bases). Trimming removed 5 bases at V and 1 base at J, with 17 bases between. Per the germline V gene, CDR1 is MDHEN and CDR2 is SYDVKM. The CDR3 runs 16 residues. CDR3 DNA sequence: TGTGCCAGCAGTCCGGAGCGGGCCATAATCCAAGAGACCCAGTACTTC. This gives the protein CASSPERAIIQETQYF.

The sample holds many counts of this clone. The chain is built from TRBV15 and TRBJ2-1; the match to TRBD2 covers 8 bases. The CDR3 extends over 13 amino acids. Germline CDR1 and CDR2: LNHNV and YYDKDF (reference sequence). V shed 1 base, J shed 8 bases, and the junction held 1 base outside the gene matches. The CDR3 sequence: CATSRGAGDEQFF. The CDR3 DNA reads TGTGCCACCAGCAGAGGAGCGGGGGATGAGCAGTTCTTC.

This clone came up many times. The V and J genes are TRBV3-1 and TRBJ2-1, with 7 nucleotides matching TRBD2. The CDR3 covers 19 residues. Germline CDR1 and CDR2: LGHDT and YNNKEL (reference sequence). After removal of 0 bases from V and 3 bases from J, the junction contained 14 bases not matched to a gene. The CDR3 reads CASSQENASGKFGYNEQFF. CDR3 DNA: TGTGCCAGCAGCCAAGAAAACGCTAGCGGCAAATTTGGCTACAATGAGCAGTTCTTC.

In this sample, this clone turned up many times. The junction departs from germline at one end; a sequencing error may be responsible. Within the sample, other DNA sequences also encode this same CDR3. The chain joins TRBV30 to TRBJ2-7; D is unresolved. The CDR3 runs 14 residues. Per germline, CDR1 GTSNPN and CDR2 SVGIG (reference sequence). The CDR3 sequence: CAWSVWLADGEQYF. The DNA of the CDR3 is TGTGCCTGGAGTGTTTGGCTGGCCGACGGAGAGCAGTATTTC.

This clone came up many times. V and J are TRBV24-1 and TRBJ2-2; TRBD1 matches at 7 bases. Trimming removed 5 bases from V and 4 bases from J; junction bases left unmatched: 3. Germline loops: CDR1 KGHDR, CDR2 SFDVKD. The CDR3 sequence is 14 residues long. In DNA form, the CDR3 reads TGTGCCACCAGTGTGGCAGGGGGCACCGGGGAGCTGTTTTTT. Amino acids: CATSVAGGTGELFF.

The sample holds many counts of this clone. The V and J genes are TRBV11-2 and TRBJ2-2; 7 bases match TRBD1. J was trimmed by 8 bases and V by 0 bases; bases with no gene match: 6. Germline V gene data show CDR1 as SGHAT and CDR2 as FQNNGV. The CDR3 runs 15 residues. The CDR3 bases are TGTGCCAGCAGCTTAGATCACAGGGGCACGGGGGAGCTGTTTTTT. Its protein product is CASSLDHRGTGELFF.

This clone was detected ten times or more. The chain is built from TRBV28 and TRBJ1-5; D ambiguous. The CDR3 totals 15 residues. V lost 1 base and J 1 base, leaving 8 bases between the germline ends. In germline, CDR1 is MDHEN, CDR2 SYDVKM. CDR3: CASSLYLQSNQPQHF. In DNA form, the CDR3 reads TGTGCCAGCAGTTTATATCTACAAAGCAATCAGCCCCAGCATTTT.

This clone was picked up many times. The V and J genes are TRBV7-9 and TRBJ2-1, with D perhaps assigned TRBD1 or TRBD2 (6 bases each). This CDR3 has 15 amino acids. The germline V gene has CDR1 SEHNR and CDR2 FQNEAQ (reference sequence). V was pared by 0 bases and J by 5 bases, with 11 bases between. Here the CDR3 reads CASSLAGGLHNEQFF. CDR3 bases: TGTGCCAGCAGCTTAGCGGGGGGCCTTCACAATGAGCAGTTCTTC.

This clone was seen repeatedly, ten times or more. The DNA of the CDR3 is TGCGCCAGCAGCCCTACAGGGGACCCCTACTATGGCTACACCTTC. This codes for CASSPTGDPYYGYTF. This chain joins TRBV5-1 and TRBJ1-2, with 7 bases that match TRBD1. The germline V gene has CDR1 SGHRS and CDR2 YFSETQ. CDR3 length equals 15 residues. V shed 4 bases, J shed 3 bases, and the junction held 9 bases outside the gene matches.

This clone showed up many times. The J gene is TRBJ2-3, the V gene TRBV5-1; D unclear. Trimming stripped 5 bases from V and 2 bases from J, with 9 bases between. CDR1 and CDR2 (germline): SGHRS, YFSETQ. CDR3 length: 13 amino acids. Here the CDR3 DNA reads TGCGCCAGCAGATCAGAGCCCACAGATACGCAGTATTTT. Translated, it gives CASRSEPTDTQYF.

The sample holds many counts of this clone. The chain combines TRBV12-3 or TRBV12-4 with TRBJ2-5; the D gene is possibly TRBD2 (5 bases). This CDR3 region has 16 residues. Trimming pared 0 bases from V and 2 bases from J, leaving 13 bases between. CDR3 loop: CASSLARAGKQETQYF. Here the CDR3 DNA reads TGTGCCAGCAGTTTAGCGCGGGCAGGAAAGCAAGAGACCCAGTACTTC.

The chain is built from TRBV5-1 and TRBJ2-2; no firm D call. From germline, CDR1 is SGHRS and CDR2 YFSETQ. Trimming removed 4 bases at V and 11 bases at J, with 15 bases between. The CDR3 consists of 13 residues. This CDR3 is CASSIWDRGELFF. The CDR3 DNA sequence: TGCGCCAGCAGCATTTGGGATCGTGGCGAGCTGTTTTTT.

This clone was seen ten or more times. The chain recombines TRBV9 with TRBJ1-2; no clear D. V was trimmed by 4 bases and J by 1 base, leaving 8 bases between them. The CDR3 is made up of 13 amino acids. Germline V gives CDR1 SGDLS, CDR2 YYNGEE. In nucleotides, the CDR3 is TGTGCCAGCAGCCCCCGAGATAACTATGGCTACACCTTC. Its protein product is CASSPRDNYGYTF. The full variable domain, rest sourced from reference TRBV9 and TRBJ1-2, is DSGVTQTPKHLITATGQRVTLRCSPRSGDLSVYWYQQSLDQGLQFLIQYYNGEERAKGNILERFSAQQFPDLHSELNLSSLELGDSALYFCASSPRDNYGYTFGSGTRLTVV.

A word on this clone: A read error may explain this, as a much larger clone is one base away. Distinct nucleotide sequences in the sample also encode this CDR3. The chain is built from TRBV7-8 and TRBJ2-6; D is possibly TRBD2 (6 bases). The V end lost 5 bases, the J end lost 4 bases, and 12 bases lay between the germline ends. Germline loops: CDR1 SGHVS, CDR2 FQNEAQ. There are 15 residues in the CDR3. CDR3 bases: TGTGCCAGCAGCCTGGGACTCCCCGGGGCCAACGTCCTGACTTTC. It encodes CASSLGLPGANVLTF.

This clone was seen repeatedly, ten times or more. The V call is TRBV24-1, the J call TRBJ2-3, with D perhaps matching TRBD1 (6 bases). The length of the CDR3 is 14 residues. V was cut by 8 bases and J by 3 bases, with 14 bases left in between. Per the germline V gene, CDR1 is KGHDR and CDR2 is SFDVKD. This CDR3 reads CATTSGDRTDTQYF. CDR3 bases: TGTGCCACCACCAGTGGCGACAGGACAGATACGCAGTATTTT.

The rearrangement links TRBV6-1 to TRBJ2-1, with TRBD2 identical over 8 bases. Germline CDR1 and CDR2: MNHNS and SASEGT. V shed 7 bases, J shed 9 bases, and the junction held 11 bases outside the gene matches. The CDR3 is made up of 14 amino acids. CDR3 loop: CASKNIGRAIEQFF. CDR3 coding DNA: TGTGCCAGCAAAAATATCGGGAGGGCCATTGAGCAGTTCTTC.